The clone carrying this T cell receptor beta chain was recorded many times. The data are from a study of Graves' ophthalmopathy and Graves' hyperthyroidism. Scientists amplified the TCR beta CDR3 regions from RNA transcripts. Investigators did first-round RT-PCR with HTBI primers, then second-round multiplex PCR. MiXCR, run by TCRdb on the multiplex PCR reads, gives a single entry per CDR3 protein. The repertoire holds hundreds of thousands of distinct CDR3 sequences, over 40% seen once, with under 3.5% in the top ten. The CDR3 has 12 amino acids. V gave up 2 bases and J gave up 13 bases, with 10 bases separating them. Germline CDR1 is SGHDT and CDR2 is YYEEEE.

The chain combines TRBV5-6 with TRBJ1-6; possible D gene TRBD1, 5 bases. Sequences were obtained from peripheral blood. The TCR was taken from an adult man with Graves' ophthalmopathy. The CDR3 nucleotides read TGTGCCAGCAGCTTCGGGGGAGGGCCCCTCCACTTT. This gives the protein CASSFGGGPLHF.